Listed below are T cell receptor beta chains from one sample, sequenced in a study of blood T cells in healthy people across ages. TCRdb re-derived calls from the 5' RACE reads in MiXCR, one entry per CDR3 protein. The data show over 1,300,000 distinct CDR3 sequences, approximately 59% seen once. The sample taken for sequencing was blood. These receptors all stem from a man aged 18 to 29 in good health. Both conserved end residues are part of each CDR3. Fields, in order: D gene, clone size, V gene, J gene, CDR3 protein, CDR3 DNA. D genes are given only for firm matches. Clone size is stated in some rows and not others, as once, few, many or a class when expanded.

TRBD1	NA	TRBV6-5	TRBJ1-2	CASSYGSGQGYGYTF	TGTGCCAGCAGCTACGGCAGCGGACAGGGCTATGGCTACACCTTC
NA	NA	TRBV15	TRBJ1-5	CATSRDIGPQHF	TGTGCCACCAGCAGGGATATAGGGCCCCAGCATTTT
NA	NA	TRBV10-3	TRBJ2-5	CAISEGLAQETQYF	TGTGCCATCAGTGAGGGTCTAGCCCAAGAGACCCAGTACTTC
NA	NA	TRBV12-3/TRBV12-4	TRBJ2-6	CASSFALSGANVLTF	TGTGCCAGCAGTTTTGCCCTCTCTGGGGCCAACGTCCTGACTTTC
NA	NA	TRBV2	TRBJ2-5	CASSRTGLLSETQYF	TGTGCCAGCAGCCGGACTGGACTCCTCTCAGAGACCCAGTACTTC
NA	NA	TRBV10-3	TRBJ2-1	CAISDYADTYNEQFF	TGTGCCATCAGTGACTATGCGGATACATACAATGAGCAGTTCTTC
TRBD2	NA	TRBV7-9	TRBJ2-1	CANSLEGTREFF	TGTGCCAACAGCTTAGAAGGGACTAGGGAGTTCTTC
TRBD1	once	TRBV3-1	TRBJ2-1	CASTTGGYNEQFF	TGTGCCAGCACGACAGGGGGGTACAATGAGCAGTTCTTC
NA	NA	TRBV20-1	TRBJ2-7	CSANRIRVSYEQYF	TGCAGTGCCAACAGGATAAGGGTCTCCTACGAGCAGTACTTC
TRBD1	few	TRBV29-1	TRBJ1-4	CSVVDRVNEKLFF	TGCAGCGTTGTAGACAGGGTGAATGAAAAACTGTTTTTT
NA	NA	TRBV4-2	TRBJ2-1	CASRAQADEQFF	TGTGCCAGCAGGGCTCAGGCCGATGAGCAGTTCTTC
NA	NA	TRBV4-1	TRBJ1-6	CASKVGGGLANSPLHF	TGCGCCAGCAAGGTAGGAGGAGGTCTAGCTAATTCACCCCTCCACTTT
TRBD2	NA	TRBV7-2	TRBJ2-6	CASSLEAGAGANVLTF	TGTGCCAGCAGCTTAGAGGCGGGAGCTGGGGCCAACGTCCTGACTTTC